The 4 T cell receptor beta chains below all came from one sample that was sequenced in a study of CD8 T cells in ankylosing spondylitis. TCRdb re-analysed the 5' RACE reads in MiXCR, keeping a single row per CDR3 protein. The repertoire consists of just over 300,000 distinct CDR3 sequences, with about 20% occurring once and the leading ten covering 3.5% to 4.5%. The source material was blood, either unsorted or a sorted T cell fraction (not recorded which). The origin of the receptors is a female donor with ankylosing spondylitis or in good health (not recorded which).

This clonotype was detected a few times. CDR3 region: CASSLSGPGELFF. CDR3 coding DNA: TGTGCCAGCAGCTTGAGCGGGCCCGGGGAGCTGTTTTTT. The rearrangement joins TRBV5-6 to TRBJ2-2, with a tentative D call TRBD2 (6 bases). Germline CDR1 reads SGHDT; CDR2 reads YYEEEE. Trimming shortened V by 1 base and J by 6 bases, and 7 bases separated the two germline ends. The CDR3 is 13 amino acids.

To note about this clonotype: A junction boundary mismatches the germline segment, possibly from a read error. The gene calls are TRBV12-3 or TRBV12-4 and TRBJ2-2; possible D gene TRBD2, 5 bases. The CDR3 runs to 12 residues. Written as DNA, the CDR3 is TGTGCCAGCACTTTACCGGGGGGGGAGCTGTTTTTT. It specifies CASTLPGGELFF.

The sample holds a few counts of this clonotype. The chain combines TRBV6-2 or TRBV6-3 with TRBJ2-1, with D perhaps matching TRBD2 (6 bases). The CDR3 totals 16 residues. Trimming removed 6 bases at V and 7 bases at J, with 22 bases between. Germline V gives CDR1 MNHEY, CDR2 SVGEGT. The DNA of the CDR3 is TGTGCCAGCAGCCCGGTGCGGGCGGGGAAGGGAAATGAGCAGTTCTTC. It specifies CASSPVRAGKGNEQFF.

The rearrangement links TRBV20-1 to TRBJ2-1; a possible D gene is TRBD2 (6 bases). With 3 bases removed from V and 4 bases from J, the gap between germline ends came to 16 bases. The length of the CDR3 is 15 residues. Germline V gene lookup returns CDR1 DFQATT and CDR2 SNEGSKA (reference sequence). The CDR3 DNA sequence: TGCAGTGCTAGGGGGGGACCATATATTTACAATGAGCAGTTCTTC. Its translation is CSARGGPYIYNEQFF.